This is a list of T cell receptor beta chains from one sample in a study of PD-1 blockade in classical Hodgkin lymphoma. TCRdb's table, derived via immunoSEQ multiplex PCR, lists solely in-frame clones and lacks some. The sample shows 18,000 or so clones, 70% of them seen only once. The source material was CD4+ T cells from blood, sampled before the fourth cycle of nivolumab. The receptor source for this set is a human donor with classical Hodgkin lymphoma. The CDR3 runs from the conserved cysteine through the conserved F or W. Fields, in order: clone size, J gene, V gene, D gene, CDR3 DNA, CDR3 protein. A D gene is named only where the DNA matches it firmly. Some rows have no size entry. The others give once, few or many, or a class for an expanded clone.

once,TRBJ2-5,TRBV19,TRBD2,TGTGCCAGTAAAGGCCTAGCGGGAGGCCAAGAGACCCAGTACTTC,CASKGLAGGQETQYF
.,TRBJ2-7,TRBV18,TRBD1,TGTGCCAGCTCAGACAGGGCGAGCTCCTACGAGCAGTACTTC,CASSDRASSYEQYF
.,TRBJ2-5,TRBV5-5,.,TGTGCCAGCAGCTTGAGAGGGGTTTCCTTGCAAGAGACCCAGTACTTC,CASSLRGVSLQETQYF
.,TRBJ1-2,TRBV27,.,TGTGCCAGCAGTAAGAGGGGAAGTAACTATGGCTACACCTTC,CASSKRGSNYGYTF
few,TRBJ1-5,TRBV5-8,.,TGTGCCAGCAGCAGAGGGACGGTCATGGGCAATCAGCCCCAGCATTTT,CASSRGTVMGNQPQHF
.,TRBJ2-5,TRBV11-2,.,TGTGCCAGCAGCTTTAGCGAAGAGACCCAGTACTTC,CASSFSEETQYF
.,TRBJ1-1,TRBV5-1,.,TGCGCCAGCAGCTTGGGGCTGCACACTGAAGCTTTCTTT,CASSLGLHTEAFF
.,TRBJ2-5,TRBV6-5,.,TGTGCCAGCAGGTTAGGGACGACCCGAAGGGAGACCCAGTACTTC,CASRLGTTRRETQYF
.,TRBJ2-3,TRBV28,.,TGTGCCAGCAGTTTAAACGGGGCTGGGAGCACAGATACGCAGTATTTT,CASSLNGAGSTDTQYF
.,TRBJ1-2,TRBV9,.,TGTGCCAGCAGCGTAGGGGGAATCGGTGGCTACACCTTC,CASSVGGIGGYTF
.,TRBJ2-1,TRBV5-1,.,TGCGCCAGCAGCACGGACGGTAGGGGCTCCTACAATGAGCAGTTCTTC,CASSTDGRGSYNEQFF
.,TRBJ2-7,TRBV28,TRBD2,TGTGCCAGCAGTCCGGGACTAGGTCTATACGAGCAGTACTTC,CASSPGLGLYEQYF
.,TRBJ1-1,TRBV19,.,TGTGCCAGTAGTATCGGACAGCCTAACACTGAAGCTTTCTTT,CASSIGQPNTEAFF
.,TRBJ1-2,TRBV27,.,TGTGCCAGCAGCCTGGACGGGGTCGGGGGCTACACCTTC,CASSLDGVGGYTF
few,TRBJ2-1,TRBV7-9,TRBD2,TGTGCCAGCAGCCTCGCAGGGACTAGCAGGAATGAGCAGTTCTTC,CASSLAGTSRNEQFF
.,TRBJ2-1,TRBV14,.,TGTGCCAGCAGCCAAGGCTTAGCCCTGTTCTTC,CASSQGLALFF
.,TRBJ1-6,TRBV28,.,TGTGCCAGCAGTTATGGATCCGGGACATCAGGTTCACCCCTCCACTTT,CASSYGSGTSGSPLHF